The rows below give T cell receptor beta chains drawn from one sample of a study of blood T cell repertoires in COVID-19. Method: immunoSEQ multiplex PCR; TCRdb's copy keeps in-frame clones and lacks some. The data show under 60,000 clones, approximately 88% seen once. Sequencing input: peripheral blood. These receptors all stem from a man aged 25 to 40 with COVID-19, enrolled during active disease. CDR3s include the opening cysteine and the closing phenylalanine or tryptophan. The D gene is left open where the match is weak. Part of the rows lack a size; the others show once, few, many or a class for expanded clones.

clone_size | j_call | d_call | v_call | cdr3_aa | cdr3_nt
NA | TRBJ1-1 | NA | TRBV4-3 | CASSQVGSEAFF | TGCGCCAGCAGCCAAGTCGGGTCTGAAGCTTTCTTT
NA | TRBJ2-1 | NA | TRBV2 | CARGGTLYNEQFF | TGTGCACGCGGCGGGACTCTGTACAATGAGCAGTTCTTC
NA | TRBJ1-2 | NA | TRBV30 | CAWGKGGYYGYTF | TGTGCCTGGGGAAAGGGGGGGTACTATGGCTACACCTTC
NA | TRBJ2-7 | TRBD2 | TRBV7-9 | CASSFHMGTSLIHEQYF | TGTGCCAGCAGCTTCCATATGGGGACTAGCTTGATCCACGAGCAGTACTTC
few | TRBJ1-3 | NA | TRBV3-1/TRBV3-2 | CASSQATPRNTIYF | TGTGCCAGCAGCCAAGCAACCCCTAGAAACACCATATATTTT
NA | TRBJ2-6 | TRBD1 | TRBV3-1/TRBV3-2 | CASSPRQGRANVLTF | TGTGCCAGCAGCCCCCGACAGGGGAGGGCCAACGTCCTGACTTTC
NA | TRBJ2-3 | TRBD1 | TRBV11-2 | CASSRRTGAATDTQYF | TGTGCCAGCAGCAGACGGACAGGCGCTGCCACAGATACGCAGTATTTT
NA | TRBJ2-7 | NA | TRBV27 | CASSKSPQEGPYEQYF | TGTGCCAGCAGTAAATCCCCACAGGAAGGCCCCTACGAGCAGTACTTC
NA | TRBJ1-3 | NA | TRBV6-5 | CASLGNGNTIYF | TGTGCCAGCCTCGGGAACGGAAACACCATATATTTT
NA | TRBJ1-2 | TRBD1 | TRBV6-1 | CASSEDPGQQINYGYTF | TGTGCCAGCAGTGAAGACCCGGGACAGCAAATTAACTATGGCTACACCTTC
NA | TRBJ1-1 | NA | TRBV18 | CASSATRGGTEAFF | TGTGCCAGCTCCGCCACACGGGGAGGGACTGAAGCTTTCTTT
NA | TRBJ1-4 | TRBD1 | TRBV28 | CASSSGTGVNEKLFF | TGTGCCAGCAGTTCGGGGACAGGGGTTAATGAAAAACTGTTTTTT
NA | TRBJ2-2 | TRBD2 | TRBV5-4 | CASCRGANTGELFF | TGTGCCAGCTGCCGGGGGGCGAACACCGGGGAGCTGTTTTTT
NA | TRBJ1-2 | TRBD1 | TRBV30 | CAWSRTGAGGYTF | TGTGCCTGGAGTAGGACAGGGGCGGGGGGCTACACCTTC
once | TRBJ2-3 | NA | TRBV29-1 | CSVQKEASSTDTQYF | TGCAGCGTCCAAAAGGAGGCCTCTAGCACAGATACGCAGTATTTT
NA | TRBJ1-3 | TRBD1 | TRBV5-6 | CASSPTLSDRGRKNTIYF | TGTGCCAGCAGCCCGACCCTTAGCGACAGGGGGCGTAAAAACACCATATATTTT
few | TRBJ2-5 | TRBD2 | TRBV6-5 | CASSSGGREETQYF | TGTGCCAGCAGTTCAGGCGGGAGGGAAGAGACCCAGTACTTC
NA | TRBJ2-2 | TRBD1 | TRBV18 | CASSPRTGDTGELFF | TGTGCCAGCTCACCGAGGACAGGGGATACCGGGGAGCTGTTTTTT
few | TRBJ2-7 | NA | TRBV6-5 | CASSNIPSGEQYF | TGTGCCAGCAGCAATATACCCAGCGGCGAGCAGTACTTC
once | TRBJ1-1 | NA | TRBV10-3 | CATRSEGTEAFF | TGTGCCACCCGTTCCGAGGGCACTGAAGCTTTCTTT
NA | TRBJ1-2 | NA | TRBV2 | CASTTYRAFYGYTF | TGTGCCAGCACCACGTACAGGGCTTTCTATGGCTACACCTTC
few | TRBJ2-7 | TRBD1 | TRBV10-2 | CASSELDRGLREQYF | TGCGCCAGCAGTGAGCTGGACAGGGGATTGCGGGAGCAGTACTTC
NA | TRBJ1-2 | NA | TRBV5-4 | CASSLDRVINYGYTF | TGTGCCAGCAGCTTGGACCGGGTGATTAACTATGGCTACACCTTC